This T cell receptor beta chain was profiled in a study of CD8 T cells in Susac syndrome. Reverse transcription used roughly 0.5 to 1 ug RNA and random hexamers. In TCRdb, the immunoSEQ multiplex PCR reads were re-called with MiXCR into one record per CDR3 protein. The sample has around 130,000 distinct CDR3 sequences, 94% seen once; the top ten hold approximately 0.1%. This clonotype was detected once. V was cut by 7 bases and J by 1 base, with 13 bases left in between. This CDR3 spans 14 amino acids. This chain joins TRBV12-3 or TRBV12-4 and TRBJ1-1, with D hard to call. Sequencing was done on a sample of CD4+ T cells from PBMCs. The clonotype originates from a human donor in good health. CDR3 amino acids: CASTNSFRNTEAFF. The CDR3 nucleotides read TGTGCCAGCACCAATTCGTTTAGGAACACTGAAGCTTTCTTT.